This T cell receptor beta chain was sequenced in a study of shared clonotypes between healthy human individuals. Donors were Caucasian adults residing in Nashville, Tennessee, USA. Trimming took 2 bases from V and 15 from J; bases not matched to a gene: 13. The CDR3 runs to 16 residues. Looked up from germline, CDR1 is SGHRS and CDR2 is YFSETQ. The protocol was immunoSEQ multiplex PCR, while the TCRdb copy is restricted to in-frame clones and leaves out a portion. The sample records more than 1,200,000 clones, approximately 98.5% being singletons. In its sample, this clone was seen once. The antigen is unknown. Regarding the study as a whole: Across subsets, estimated richness was generally greater for naive than for memory populations.

Sample: naive CD4+ T cells sorted from blood. Subset noted: CD45RA+ positively selected. The rearrangement joins TRBV5-1 to TRBJ2-1; 14 bases match TRBD2. The receptor was isolated from a man aged 25-45 years in good health. The CDR3 DNA sequence: TGCGCCAGCAGCTTAGGACTAGCGGGAGGCCACTCCAGGACGTTCTTC. Encoded protein: CASSLGLAGGHSRTFF.